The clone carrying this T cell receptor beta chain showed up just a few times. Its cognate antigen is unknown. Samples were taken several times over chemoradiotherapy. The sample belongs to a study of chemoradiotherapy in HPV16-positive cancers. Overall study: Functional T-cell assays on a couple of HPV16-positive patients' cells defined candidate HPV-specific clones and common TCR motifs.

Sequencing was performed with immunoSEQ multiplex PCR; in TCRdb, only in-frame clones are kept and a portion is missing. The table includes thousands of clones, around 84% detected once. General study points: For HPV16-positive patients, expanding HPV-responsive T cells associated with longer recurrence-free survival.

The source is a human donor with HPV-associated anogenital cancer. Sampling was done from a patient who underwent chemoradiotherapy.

The CDR3 DNA reads TGTGCCAGCAGTTACTCGGCTAGCGGGACCGGGGAGCTGTTTTTT. Its protein product is CASSYSASGTGELFF. The rearrangement links TRBV6-5 to TRBJ2-2; 8 bases fit TRBD2. J lost 5 bases, V lost 0 bases, and 2 bases had no gene match. This CDR3 comprises 15 residues. Germline V CDR1 and CDR2: MNHEY, SVGAGI.